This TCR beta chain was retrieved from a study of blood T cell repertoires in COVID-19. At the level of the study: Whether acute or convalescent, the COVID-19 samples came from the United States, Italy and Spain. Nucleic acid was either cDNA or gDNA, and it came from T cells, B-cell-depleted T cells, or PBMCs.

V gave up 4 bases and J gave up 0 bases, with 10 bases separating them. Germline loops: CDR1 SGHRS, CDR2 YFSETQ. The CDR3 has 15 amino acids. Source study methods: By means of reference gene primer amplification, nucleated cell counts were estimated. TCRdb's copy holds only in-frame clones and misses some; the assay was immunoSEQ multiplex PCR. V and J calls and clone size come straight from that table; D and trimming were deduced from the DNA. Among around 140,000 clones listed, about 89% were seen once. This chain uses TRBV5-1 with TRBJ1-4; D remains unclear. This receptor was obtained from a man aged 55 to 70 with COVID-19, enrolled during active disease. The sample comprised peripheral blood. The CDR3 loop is CASSPAGTTNEKLFF. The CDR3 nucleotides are TGCGCCAGCAGCCCCGCGGGGACAACTAATGAAAAACTGTTTTTT.